This T cell receptor beta chain was identified during a study of T cell changes during pregnancy in multiple sclerosis. Using immunoSEQ multiplex PCR, the repertoire was profiled, and TCRdb retains in-frame clones only, with some absent. This sample yields fewer than 85,000 clones, of which around 96% are seen a single time; more than 1% belongs to the top ten. The CDR3 extends over 14 amino acids. V lost 0 bases, J lost 7 bases, and 9 bases stayed unmatched. The germline gives CDR1 GTSNPN, CDR2 SVGIG (reference sequence). Sequenced here: peripheral blood, sampled in the second trimester of pregnancy. The TCR comes from a female donor with multiple sclerosis, enrolled in a pregnancy study. The chain uses TRBV30 and TRBJ2-7, with 7 bases matching TRBD2. Here the CDR3 reads CAWSVPGWGGEQYF. DNA of the CDR3: TGTGCCTGGAGTGTACCGGGCTGGGGGGGGGAGCAGTACTTC.